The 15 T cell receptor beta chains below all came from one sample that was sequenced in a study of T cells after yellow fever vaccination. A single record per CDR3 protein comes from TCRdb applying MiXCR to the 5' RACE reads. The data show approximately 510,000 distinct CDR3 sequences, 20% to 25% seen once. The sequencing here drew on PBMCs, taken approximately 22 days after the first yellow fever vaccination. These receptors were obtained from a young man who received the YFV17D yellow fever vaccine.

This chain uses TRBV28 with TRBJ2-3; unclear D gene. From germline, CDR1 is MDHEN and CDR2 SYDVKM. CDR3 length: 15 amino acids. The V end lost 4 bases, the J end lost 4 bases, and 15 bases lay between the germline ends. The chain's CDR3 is CASSSRNASPDTQYF. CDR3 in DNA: TGTGCCAGCAGTTCAAGGAATGCCAGTCCAGATACGCAGTATTTT.

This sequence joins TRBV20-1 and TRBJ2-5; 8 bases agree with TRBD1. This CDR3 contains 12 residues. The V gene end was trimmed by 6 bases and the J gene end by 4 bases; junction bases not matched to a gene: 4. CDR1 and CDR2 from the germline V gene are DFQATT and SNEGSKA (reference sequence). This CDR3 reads CSAGQGSETQYF. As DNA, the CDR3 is TGCAGTGCCGGACAGGGATCAGAGACCCAGTACTTC.

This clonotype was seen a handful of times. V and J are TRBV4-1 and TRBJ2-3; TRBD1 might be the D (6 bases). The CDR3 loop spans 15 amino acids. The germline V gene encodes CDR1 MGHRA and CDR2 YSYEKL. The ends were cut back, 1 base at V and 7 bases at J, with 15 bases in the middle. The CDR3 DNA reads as TGCGCCAGCAGCCAAGTCCACAGGGTGGAGAATACGCAGTATTTT. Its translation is CASSQVHRVENTQYF.

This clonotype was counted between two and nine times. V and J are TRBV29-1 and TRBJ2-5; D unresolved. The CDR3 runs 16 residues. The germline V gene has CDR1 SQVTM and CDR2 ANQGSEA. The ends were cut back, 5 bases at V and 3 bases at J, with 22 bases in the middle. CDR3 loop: CSVIKLNPDREETQYF. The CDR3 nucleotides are TGCAGCGTTATCAAGCTCAACCCGGATCGGGAAGAGACCCAGTACTTC.

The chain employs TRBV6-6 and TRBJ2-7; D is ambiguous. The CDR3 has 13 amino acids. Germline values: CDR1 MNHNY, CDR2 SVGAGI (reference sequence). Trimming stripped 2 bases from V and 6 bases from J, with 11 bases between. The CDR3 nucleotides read TGTGCCAGCAGTTACCCCGGTAGAAGCGAGCAGTACTTC. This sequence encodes CASSYPGRSEQYF.

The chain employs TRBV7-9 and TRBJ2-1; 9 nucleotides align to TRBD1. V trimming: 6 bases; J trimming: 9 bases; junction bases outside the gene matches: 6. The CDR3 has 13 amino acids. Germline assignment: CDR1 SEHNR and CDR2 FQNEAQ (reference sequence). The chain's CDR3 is CASRAGTGIEQFF. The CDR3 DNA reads TGTGCCAGCAGAGCCGGGACAGGGATTGAGCAGTTCTTC.

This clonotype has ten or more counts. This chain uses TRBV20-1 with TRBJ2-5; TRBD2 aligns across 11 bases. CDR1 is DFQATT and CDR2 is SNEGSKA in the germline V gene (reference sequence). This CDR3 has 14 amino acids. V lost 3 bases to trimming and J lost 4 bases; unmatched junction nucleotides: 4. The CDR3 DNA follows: TGCAGTGCTAGTAGCGGGGGGGCCGGAGAGACCCAGTACTTC. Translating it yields CSASSGGAGETQYF.

Here the CDR3 DNA reads TGCAGTGCGGGATGGGCCGGCTCCTACGAGCAGTACTTC. Protein: CSAGWAGSYEQYF. This chain uses TRBV20-1 with TRBJ2-7; D gene ambiguous. The CDR3 covers 13 residues. Trimming shortened V by 6 bases and J by 0 bases, and 12 bases separated the two germline ends. Germline CDR1 DFQATT, CDR2 SNEGSKA (reference sequence).

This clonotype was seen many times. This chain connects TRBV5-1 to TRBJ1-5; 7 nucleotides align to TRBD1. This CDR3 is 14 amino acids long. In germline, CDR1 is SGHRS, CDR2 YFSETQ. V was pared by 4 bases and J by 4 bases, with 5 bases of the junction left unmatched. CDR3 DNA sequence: TGCGCCAGCAGCCCGACAGGGTGGAATCAGCCCCAGCATTTT. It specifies CASSPTGWNQPQHF.

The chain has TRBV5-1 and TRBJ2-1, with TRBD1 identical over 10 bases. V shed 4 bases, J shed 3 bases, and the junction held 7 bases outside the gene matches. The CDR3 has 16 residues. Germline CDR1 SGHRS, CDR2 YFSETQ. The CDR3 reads CASSTTTGGNYNEQFF. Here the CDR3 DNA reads TGCGCCAGCAGCACCACGACAGGGGGCAACTACAATGAGCAGTTCTTC.

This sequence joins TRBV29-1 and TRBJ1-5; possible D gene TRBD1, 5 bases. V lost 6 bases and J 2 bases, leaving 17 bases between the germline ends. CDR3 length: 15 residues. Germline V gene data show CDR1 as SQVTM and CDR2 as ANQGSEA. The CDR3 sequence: CSVQTGGSGNQPQHF. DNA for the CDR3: TGCAGCGTCCAGACCGGGGGTAGCGGCAATCAGCCCCAGCATTTT.

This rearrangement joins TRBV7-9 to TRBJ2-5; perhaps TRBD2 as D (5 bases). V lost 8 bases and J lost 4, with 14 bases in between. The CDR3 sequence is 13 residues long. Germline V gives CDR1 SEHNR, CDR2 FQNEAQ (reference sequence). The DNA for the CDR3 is TGTGCCAGCGGTCGCAGGAGGTCAGAGACCCAGTACTTC. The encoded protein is CASGRRRSETQYF.

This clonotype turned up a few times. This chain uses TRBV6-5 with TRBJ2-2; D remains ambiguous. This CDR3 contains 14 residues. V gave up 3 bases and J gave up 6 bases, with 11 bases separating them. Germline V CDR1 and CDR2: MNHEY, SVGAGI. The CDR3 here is CASSYSLDPGELFF. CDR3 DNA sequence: TGTGCCAGCAGTTATTCATTAGACCCCGGGGAGCTGTTTTTT.

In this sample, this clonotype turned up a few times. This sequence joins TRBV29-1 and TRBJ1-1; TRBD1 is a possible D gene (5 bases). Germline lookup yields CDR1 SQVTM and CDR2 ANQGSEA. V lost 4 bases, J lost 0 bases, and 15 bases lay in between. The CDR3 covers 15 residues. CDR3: CSVVFRVGMNTEAFF. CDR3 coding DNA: TGCAGCGTTGTATTCAGGGTTGGTATGAACACTGAAGCTTTCTTT. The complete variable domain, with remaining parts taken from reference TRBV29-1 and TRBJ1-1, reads SAVISQKPSRDICQRGTSLTIQCQVDSQVTMMFWYRQQPGQSLTLIATANQGSEATYESGFVIDKFPISRPNLTFSTLTVSNMSPEDSSIYLCSVVFRVGMNTEAFFGQGTRLTVV.

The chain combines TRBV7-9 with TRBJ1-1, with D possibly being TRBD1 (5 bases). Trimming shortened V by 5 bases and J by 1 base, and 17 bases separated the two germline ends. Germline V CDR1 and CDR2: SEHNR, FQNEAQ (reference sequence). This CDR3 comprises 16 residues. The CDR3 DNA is TGTGCCAGCAGCCCTGACCTGGGCCAGGGGAACACTGAAGCTTTCTTT. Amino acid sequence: CASSPDLGQGNTEAFF.